These T cell receptor beta chains were read from a single sample in a study of patients and donors after allogeneic stem cell transplantation. MiXCR, applied by TCRdb to the RT-PCR reads, yields one record per CDR3 protein. The table records about 400,000 distinct CDR3 sequences, roughly 16% of them present only once. The sequenced sample was blood, either unsorted or a sorted T cell fraction (not recorded which). These receptors were obtained from a human donor who was either an allogeneic HSCT recipient or a stem cell or donor lymphocyte infusion donor (not recorded which). It is not recorded whose cells these are; they may come from a transplant donor. Each CDR3 is given with its conserved first and last residue. D genes are given only for firm matches. Expanded clones get a size class; other rows say once, few or many, or leave the size out.

few TRBJ2-1 TRBV12-3/TRBV12-4 TRBD2 CASSLRAGGPYNEQFF
few TRBJ2-5 TRBV5-5 NA CASSLGMGSETQYF
few TRBJ1-3 TRBV18 NA CASSPRRVAPSGNTIYF
NA TRBJ2-1 TRBV25-1 TRBD2 CASSPLSGRAGNEQFF
NA TRBJ2-7 TRBV19 TRBD2 CASSISGTSNYEQYF
few TRBJ2-1 TRBV7-9 NA CASSLDRSYNEQFF
few TRBJ1-1 TRBV5-6 NA CASSPDRHVETEAFF
few TRBJ1-2 TRBV10-3 NA CAISNRETYGCTF
many TRBJ1-2 TRBV5-1 NA CASSFGSGPLNYGYTF
few TRBJ2-3 TRBV6-5 TRBD2 CASSYSIGLAGVTDTQYF
NA TRBJ2-3 TRBV7-3 NA CASSLIPFSSDTQYF
NA TRBJ2-1 TRBV5-1 TRBD1 CASNPDTSGQGYNEQFF
NA TRBJ2-7 TRBV10-3 NA CAISPGLLSYEQYF